This T cell receptor (beta chain) was identified in a study of blood T cell repertoires in COVID-19. Produced via immunoSEQ multiplex PCR; TCRdb's table is partial and in-frame only. The table includes around 300,000 clones, approximately 87% detected once. Germline CDR1 SGHRS, CDR2 YFSETQ. V was cut by 0 bases and J by 2 bases, with 15 bases left in between. This CDR3 is built from 16 residues. The rearrangement uses TRBV5-1 and TRBJ2-7; unclear D gene. The specimen sequenced was PBMCs or T cells enriched from blood (not recorded which). This clonotype originated in a woman aged 30 to 39 who had recovered from COVID-19. Here the CDR3 reads CASSLVLGRMTYEQYF. The CDR3 region has the DNA TGCGCCAGCAGCTTGGTTTTGGGCAGGATGACCTACGAGCAGTACTTC.